This T cell receptor beta chain stems from a study of neurological immune-mediated disorders (dated by TCRdb to about 2019). Describing the broader study: Using UMI-based sequencing, the study compared peripheral blood TCR-beta repertoires from patients with HTLV-I-associated myelopathy (HAM/TSP), patients with multiple sclerosis, and healthy controls. The cohort comprised 68 subjects: 14 HAM/TSP patients, around 34 multiple sclerosis patients and 20 healthy controls. Alongside PBMC samples, the set of some 98 TCR-beta libraries contained longitudinal samples, technical triplicates, and paired CD4+ and CD8+ T-cell subsets that had been sorted. Longitudinal HAM/TSP and healthy donors had 3 time-points each (about 3-40 month intervals).

This clonotype was recorded many times. Its antigen target is currently unknown. Base-call qualities are not available, and no considerably larger clone is one nucleotide away. The full study reports these points: TCR clonal expansion was highest in HAM/TSP patients and lowest in MS patients, with MS patients falling below even healthy controls. No identical CDR3 amino acid sequences were found to be shared among expanded clones across subjects, suggesting that TCR-beta repertoires were private in all groups.

Trimming removed 5 bases from V and 10 bases from J; the gene matches leave 7 bases unexplained. The CDR3 covers 14 residues, taking in both the cysteine and the phenylalanine. Here the CDR3 DNA is all that survives: 42 bases in frame from base 1. The germline V gene supplies CDR1 MNHEY and CDR2 SVGAGI. To synthesize cDNA, template-switch 5'RACE was performed with a primer carrying a 10-nucleotide random unique molecular identifier so that each TCR transcript was tagged. Over 180 million TCR-beta sequences, covering 15-18 subjects, were produced in each sequencing run. The RNeasy kit was used for extraction of total RNA. The KAPA Real-time Library Amplification kit was used to amplify TCR-beta VDJ regions with primers targeting the TCR constant region and the 5'RACE anchor. A first PCR added sample indexes and Illumina adaptors, after which a second PCR increased the library yield. After Ampure bead purification, the roughly 650 bp TCR product was size-selected on a 2% E-gel SizeSelection system. Before pooling, library quality was checked on a Bioanalyzer, concentration was measured with Qubit, and libraries were quantified with the Kapa Library Quantification kit. Paired-end 2 x 150 bp sequencing of the libraries was performed on an Illumina HiSeq 2500. To increase sequence diversity, roughly 25-31% phiX was spiked into each library pool. The original pipeline was this. Quality-filtered reads were processed with the UMI-based MiGEC pipeline, and over 80% of raw TCR sequences were removed by the MiGEC pipeline during error correction. VDJ genes were aligned to IMGT germline references, and clonotypes were defined by unique CDR3 amino acid sequence plus V-J genes. Clonal expansion, Shannon diversity and CDR3 relatedness were evaluated with VDJtools (CalcPairwiseDistances, ClusterSamples), while phylogenetic trees were built in CLCbio workbench. Using coefficient-of-variation modelling across technical triplicates, the study counted a clone as expanded if it had at least 8 unique UMIs. Clones were called with MiXCR by TCRdb after fastp trimmed the public reads at Q25, and only in-frame beta chains were retained. Each CDR3 protein gets just one entry, which takes the most common genes and DNA from the rows behind it. TCRdb's processing, not the authors' own work, is the source of the V and J calls. The sample profile shows some 48,000 distinct CDR3 sequences; 13% of them were found once. The ten top clones hold 3.5% to 5% of the sample.

This specimen's time point label, per the study, means: longitudinal time-point 2. For unsorted PBMC libraries, 2 million PBMCs were used after storage in RNAlater at -80 degrees C until RNA extraction. Peripheral blood was subjected to Ficoll-Hypaque density gradient centrifugation to isolate PBMCs, which were then cryopreserved in liquid nitrogen. The sequence was collected from a male donor with HTLV-1-associated myelopathy (HAM/TSP). The specimen sequenced was PBMCs. The chain couples TRBV6-5 to TRBJ1-4, with 10 junctional bases fitting TRBD1. The nucleotides are TGTGCCAGCAGTCGGGACAGGGGCACGGGAAAACTGTTTTTT. It codes for CASSRDRGTGKLFF.